Described below is a single T cell receptor beta chain sequence and its context. This entry belongs to a study of OX40 agonist ivuxolimab in advanced cancers. Libraries were prepared by immunoSEQ multiplex PCR; TCRdb keeps only in-frame clonotypes and omits some of them. The sample consists of tens of thousands of clones, around 84% of them appearing once. Germline CDR1 SNHLY, CDR2 FYNNEI. This CDR3 spans 13 amino acids. Trimming removed 10 bases from V and 4 bases from J; junction bases left unmatched: 8. The sample was CD4+ or CD8+ T cells sorted from blood, taken in a trial of the OX40 agonist ivuxolimab. This TCR was recovered from an adult with an advanced solid tumor such as melanoma, head and neck, liver or kidney cancer. J is TRBJ2-7 and V is TRBV2; 9 positions match TRBD1. The CDR3 loop is CATTGQGPYEQYF. CDR3 nucleotide sequence: TGTGCCACTACGGGACAGGGACCATACGAGCAGTACTTC.